The 24 T cell receptor beta chains below come from one sample, sequenced in a study of metastatic and nonmetastatic thyroid tumors. TCRdb re-called the PCR reads with MiXCR. The sample includes tens of thousands of clones, roughly 26% of them seen just once. No treatment of any kind had been given to any patient before thyroid surgery. Sequenced: blood. The receptor source for this set is a female donor with papillary thyroid cancer or a benign thyroid nodule (not recorded which). Some clones in this sample may be carry-over from other donors' samples.

This clone appeared a few times. The V and J genes are TRBV25-1 and TRBJ2-2; maybe TRBD1 (5 bases). From germline, CDR1 is MGHDK and CDR2 SYGVNS. The V end lost 1 base, the J end lost 2 bases, and 8 bases lay between the germline ends. The CDR3 runs to 15 residues. DNA for the CDR3: TGTGCCAGCAGTGAATTGCAGGGAAACACCGGGGAGCTGTTTTTT. This codes for CASSELQGNTGELFF.

The rearrangement links TRBV28 to TRBJ2-5; tentatively, D is TRBD1 (5 bases). Trimming stripped 2 bases from V and 1 base from J, with 11 bases between. The CDR3 extends over 15 amino acids. The germline CDR1 and CDR2 sequences are MDHEN and SYDVKM. The CDR3 protein is CASSLGRQGQETQYF. The DNA for the CDR3 is TGTGCCAGCAGTTTAGGGCGGCAGGGCCAAGAGACCCAGTACTTC.

This clone was observed a handful of times. The V gene is TRBV6-1, the J gene TRBJ2-3, with D tentatively TRBD2 (6 bases). The V gene's germline CDR1 is MNHNS and CDR2 SASEGT. The CDR3 runs to 14 residues. Between the trimmed V and J ends, which lost 7 bases and 0 bases, there was a span of 11 bases. The CDR3 loop reads CASTRAGSTDTQYF. The CDR3 DNA reads as TGTGCCAGCACTAGAGCGGGCAGCACAGATACGCAGTATTTT.

Ten or more counts support this clone. The rearrangement joins TRBV5-1 to TRBJ2-2, with D unclear. Trimming cost V 1 base and J 5 bases, with 9 bases left between them. Germline V gene data show CDR1 as SGHRS and CDR2 as YFSETQ. The CDR3 has 14 amino acids. In DNA form, the CDR3 reads TGCGCCAGCAGCTTGCTCGAAACGACCGGGGAGCTGTTTTTT. Protein product: CASSLLETTGELFF.

This clone was picked up many times. V gene TRBV4-3 combines with J gene TRBJ2-6; weak D call: TRBD1 (7 bases). Trimming took off 0 bases at V and 5 bases at J, with 20 bases between the two ends. Germline CDR1 reads LGHNA; CDR2 reads YSLEER. The CDR3 covers 19 residues. The DNA for the CDR3 is TGCGCCAGCAGCCAAGAAAGGGGGCAGGGAGGTCTGAGGGCCAACGTCCTGACTTTC. It specifies CASSQERGQGGLRANVLTF.

This clone has at least ten counts. V and J are TRBV7-8 and TRBJ2-7, with 7 bases that match TRBD1. The V gene end was trimmed by 5 bases and the J gene end by 3 bases; junction bases not matched to a gene: 13. The V gene's germline CDR1 is SGHVS and CDR2 FQNEAQ. The CDR3 runs 16 residues. The CDR3 DNA sequence: TGTGCCAGCAGCGACGCGTTAGGGACAGAACTCTACGAGCAGTACTTC. Its translation: CASSDALGTELYEQYF.

The genes are TRBV20-1 and TRBJ1-2, with 11 bases fitting TRBD1. Trimming removed 4 bases from V and 0 bases from J; junction bases left unmatched: 7. The CDR3 contains 16 residues. CDR1 DFQATT and CDR2 SNEGSKA come from the germline V gene (reference sequence). The CDR3 nucleotides read TGCAGTGCTAACGGACAGGGGGCGGAGGCTAACTATGGCTACACCTTC. As protein: CSANGQGAEANYGYTF.

In its sample, this clone was seen a few times. A read error may produce the germline difference seen at one junction end. The chain is built from TRBV28 and TRBJ1-2; D may be TRBD1 (6 bases). Germline CDR1 MDHEN, CDR2 SYDVKM. This CDR3 spans 13 amino acids. The DNA for the CDR3 is TGTGCCAGCACAACTACAGGGACCTATGGCTACACATTC. Protein sequence: CASTTTGTYGYTF.

The chain employs TRBV27 and TRBJ2-5; weak D call: TRBD1 (6 bases). The CDR3 covers 14 residues. Germline assignment: CDR1 MNHEY and CDR2 SMNVEV (reference sequence). The V end lost 7 bases, the J end lost 2 bases, and 14 bases lay between the germline ends. This CDR3 reads CASILWTEQETQYF. The CDR3 region has the DNA TGTGCCAGCATTCTGTGGACAGAGCAAGAGACCCAGTACTTC.

This clone ranks as medium-sized. The chain combines TRBV30 with TRBJ1-2; D is perhaps TRBD1 (6 bases). The germline CDR1 and CDR2 sequences are GTSNPN and SVGIG (reference sequence). V shed 8 bases and J shed 4 bases, with 17 bases lying between them. The CDR3 covers 13 residues. The CDR3 region has the DNA TGTGCCCCTCAGGGGCAGCTATCCTATGGCTACACCTTC. Its protein is CAPQGQLSYGYTF.

On this clone: This could be a read error, since a much larger clone is one nucleotide away. This chain joins TRBV28 and TRBJ1-1; D might be TRBD1 (5 bases). Germline CDR1 is MDHEN and CDR2 is SYDVKM. The CDR3 consists of 15 residues. Trimming cost V 5 bases and J 0 bases, with 13 bases left between them. CDR3 sequence reads: CASSPGGLMNTEAFF. In DNA, the CDR3 is TGTGCCAGCAGTCCGGGGGGTTTAATGAACACTGAAGCTTTCTTT.

In its sample, this clone was seen a few times. The gene calls are TRBV6-5 and TRBJ1-5; D uncertain. This CDR3 is 14 amino acids long. V lost 4 bases and J lost 6, with 13 bases in between. Germline-derived CDR1 and CDR2 are MNHEY and SVGAGI. For the CDR3, the DNA is TGTGCCAGCAGTTTGAAAAGGGCTGGTCAGCCCCAGCATTTT. Encoded protein: CASSLKRAGQPQHF.

The table lists this clone with many counts. The rearrangement links TRBV28 to TRBJ1-1; the D is unclear. V was cut by 3 bases and J by 8 bases, with 13 bases left in between. This CDR3 is 13 amino acids long. Per the germline V gene, CDR1 is MDHEN and CDR2 is SYDVKM. CDR3 loop: CASSLTRSLEAFF. In DNA form, the CDR3 reads TGTGCCAGCAGTTTGACCCGGTCGCTGGAAGCTTTCTTT.

In its sample, this clone was seen once. This may stem from a read error, because a much larger clone lies one nucleotide away. At the DNA level, this CDR3 is encoded by other sequences in the same sample as well. The chain carries TRBV7-2 and TRBJ2-3, with 8 bases that match TRBD2. CDR1 is SGHTA, CDR2 FQGNSA, per germline. The ends lost 1 base at V and 0 bases at J; junction bases unmatched: 15. The CDR3 runs 20 residues. DNA for the CDR3: TGTGCCAGCAGCTTAGGGACTATGCTAGCGGGTATCACTAGCACAGATACGCAGTATTTT. Encoded protein: CASSLGTMLAGITSTDTQYF.

This clone is labeled as medium-sized. The genes are TRBV28 and TRBJ2-7; 10 bases agree with TRBD1. The junction had 10 bases not matched to a gene; V was cut back by 8 bases and J by 9 bases. Germline values: CDR1 MDHEN, CDR2 SYDVKM. This CDR3 comprises 13 residues. In DNA form, the CDR3 reads TGTGCCAGCTGGGGGACAGGGGAGGGAGTGCAGTACTTC. The encoded protein is CASWGTGEGVQYF.

With respect to this clone: At one end, the junction sequence differs from germline, possibly due to a read error. The CDR3 is CASSATDTQYF. CDR3 DNA: TGTGCCAGCTCAGCCACAGATACGCAGTACTTT. This chain links TRBV18 with TRBJ2-3, with unresolved D. This CDR3 spans 11 amino acids. Germline assignment: CDR1 KGHSH and CDR2 LQKENI.

This chain's CDR3 is CANRIVAEAFF. CDR3 in DNA: TGTGCCAACAGGATTGTGGCTGAAGCTTTCTTT. The chain has TRBV5-4 and TRBJ1-1, with D possibly matching TRBD1 (5 bases). Trimming took off 9 bases at V and 6 bases at J, with 12 bases between the two ends. CDR1 and CDR2 from the germline V gene are SGHNT and YYREEE (reference sequence). This CDR3 is built from 11 residues.

This chain connects TRBV11-2 to TRBJ1-1, with 9 bases aligning to TRBD1. The CDR3 runs 18 residues. Germline V lookup: CDR1 SGHAT, CDR2 FQNNGV. V shed 0 bases and J 10 bases; nucleotides not matched to a gene: 18. The CDR3 sequence: CASSLDIGTGRVMRSAFF. In DNA form, the CDR3 reads TGTGCCAGCAGCTTAGATATCGGGACAGGGAGGGTAATGCGGTCAGCTTTCTTT.

Only a few counts were recorded for this clone. This rearrangement joins TRBV5-1 to TRBJ2-5; the D is unclear. Trimming pared 0 bases from V and 7 bases from J, leaving 10 bases between. Germline V gene lookup returns CDR1 SGHRS and CDR2 YFSETQ. The CDR3 runs 13 residues. The CDR3 is CASSLGQRGTQYF. CDR3 DNA: TGCGCCAGCAGCTTGGGGCAGCGCGGGACCCAGTACTTC.

This clone is medium-sized (0.01 to 0.1%). The gene calls are TRBV12-3 or TRBV12-4 and TRBJ2-1; perhaps TRBD1 as D (6 bases). Trimming took off 2 bases at V and 2 bases at J, with 16 bases between the two ends. The CDR3 has 17 residues. The CDR3 sequence is CASSLTGSASPYNEQFF. Here the CDR3 DNA reads TGTGCCAGCAGTTTAACAGGGTCGGCTAGCCCCTACAATGAGCAGTTCTTC.

The rearrangement links TRBV28 to TRBJ1-5; TRBD1 matches at 7 bases. This CDR3 has 17 amino acids. CDR1 is MDHEN and CDR2 is SYDVKM in the germline V gene. The V and J ends lost 5 bases and 4 bases, in that order; junction bases with no gene match: 14. CDR3 sequence reads: CASSPSRPGGLNQPQHF. CDR3 coding DNA: TGTGCCAGCAGTCCGTCGAGACCAGGGGGATTAAATCAGCCCCAGCATTTT.

In this sample, this clone turned up many times. The chain couples TRBV7-8 to TRBJ1-5; D is uncertain. V was pared by 5 bases and J by 4 bases, with 15 bases between. Germline CDR1 reads SGHVS; CDR2 reads FQNEAQ. The CDR3 extends over 15 amino acids. The CDR3 here is CASSPYPGLNQPQHF. The CDR3 DNA follows: TGTGCCAGCAGCCCTTATCCGGGCCTAAATCAGCCCCAGCATTTT.

V usage is TRBV7-9 and J usage is TRBJ2-2; no reliable D call. With 10 bases removed from V and 7 bases from J, the gap between germline ends came to 13 bases. Germline V gives CDR1 SEHNR, CDR2 FQNEAQ (reference sequence). The CDR3 length is 12 residues. CDR3 in amino acids: CAIIRLGGELFF. DNA for the CDR3: TGTGCCATCATCCGACTGGGCGGGGAGCTGTTTTTT. Full variable domain (remainder filled in from reference TRBV7-9 and TRBJ2-2): DTGVSQNPRHKITKRGQNVTFRCDPISEHNRLYWYRQTLGQGPEFLTYFQNEAQLEKSRLLSDRFSAERPKGSFSTLEIQRTEQGDSAMYLCAIIRLGGELFFGEGSRLTVL.

This clone has ten or more counts. The J gene is TRBJ2-1, the V gene TRBV11-3; possible D gene TRBD1, 5 bases. Trimming pared 4 bases from V and 10 bases from J, leaving 17 bases between. This CDR3 region has 14 residues. Germline-derived CDR1 and CDR2 are SGHNT and YENEEA. For the CDR3, the DNA is TGTGCCAGCAGCTATCTGGACCGGACATGCGAGCAGTTCTTC. Encoded protein: CASSYLDRTCEQFF.